This is a list of T cell receptor beta chains from one sample in a study of CD8 T cells in ankylosing spondylitis. TCRdb redid the calling of the 5' RACE reads with MiXCR, one entry per CDR3 protein. The sample shows approximately 100,000 distinct CDR3 sequences, less than 25% of them seen only once. Material for sequencing was synovial fluid, either unsorted or a sorted T cell fraction (not recorded which). Source of these receptors: a male donor with ankylosing spondylitis. Each CDR3 is given with its conserved first and last residue. Each record gives: clone size, J gene, D gene, V gene, CDR3 protein, CDR3 DNA. A D gene is named only where the DNA matches it firmly. A row's size may be missing; if present it is once, few, many or a size class.

many	TRBJ1-4	.	TRBV10-3	CAISEGVDNEKLFF	TGTGCCATCAGTGAGGGGGTCGATAATGAAAAACTGTTTTTT
.	TRBJ1-2	.	TRBV5-1	CASSLDGGAYGYTF	TGCGCCAGCAGCTTGGACGGCGGAGCGTATGGCTACACCTTC
few	TRBJ2-2	TRBD1	TRBV25-1	CASSDRGQGSTGELFF	TGTGCCAGCAGTGACCGAGGACAGGGGTCCACCGGGGAGCTGTTTTTT
few	TRBJ2-1	.	TRBV5-1	CASSPRGASYNEQFF	TGCGCCAGCAGCCCTAGGGGGGCCTCCTACAATGAGCAGTTCTTC
.	TRBJ1-2	.	TRBV5-1	CASSLGDRGRNYGYTF	TGCGCCAGCAGCTTGGGGGACCGGGGCCGCAACTATGGCTACACCTTC
.	TRBJ1-1	.	TRBV27	CASSFLGRTNTEAFF	TGTGCCAGCAGTTTCCTGGGACGGACGAACACTGAAGCTTTCTTT
.	TRBJ2-2	.	TRBV6-2/TRBV6-3	CASSRDWTPGAGELFF	TGTGCCAGCAGCCGCGACTGGACCCCTGGGGCCGGGGAGCTGTTTTTT
many	TRBJ1-1	.	TRBV5-1	CASSVGGGRDTEAFF	TGCGCCAGCAGCGTTGGAGGAGGGCGCGACACTGAAGCTTTCTTT
.	TRBJ1-1	TRBD1	TRBV11-1	CASSLNGPSGGALVTEAFF	TGTGCCAGCAGCTTAAACGGTCCGTCAGGGGGCGCGTTAGTGACTGAAGCTTTCTTT
.	TRBJ2-5	.	TRBV5-1	CASSLSVTGYETQYF	TGCGCCAGCAGCTTGAGTGTGACGGGCTACGAGACCCAGTACTTC
.	TRBJ1-1	TRBD1	TRBV5-1	CASINSTGGGTEAFF	TGCGCCAGCATCAACTCGACAGGGGGGGGCACTGAAGCTTTCTTT
.	TRBJ1-2	.	TRBV7-9	CASRSGGMGYTF	TGTGCCAGCAGATCTGGGGGTATGGGCTACACCTTC
.	TRBJ1-5	TRBD1	TRBV7-3	CASRLKVFLIRQGQECISNQPQHF	TGTGCCAGCAGGCTGAAAGTTTTCCTAATTCGACAGGGACAGGAGTGTATTAGCAATCAGCCCCAGCATTTT
.	TRBJ2-5	.	TRBV5-1	CASSSSPTETQYF	TGCGCCAGCAGCTCGTCCCCGACAGAGACCCAGTACTTC
many	TRBJ1-5	TRBD1	TRBV12-3/TRBV12-4	CASNRQGTHQPQHF	TGTGCCAGCAACCGACAGGGGACCCATCAGCCCCAGCATTTT
.	TRBJ1-5	TRBD1	TRBV6-2/TRBV6-3	CASSALGQGLNNPQHF	TGTGCCAGCAGTGCACTCGGACAGGGACTTAATAACCCCCAGCATTTT
few	TRBJ2-1	.	TRBV29-1	CSVTGVGDEQFF	TGCAGCGTTACGGGAGTTGGTGATGAGCAGTTCTTC
.	TRBJ2-3	.	TRBV9	CASSDTGGENTQYF	TGTGCCAGCAGTGATACGGGGGGCGAAAATACGCAGTATTTT
.	TRBJ1-5	.	TRBV18	CASSTTAQPQHF	TGTGCCAGCTCAACTACAGCGCAGCCCCAGCATTTT
.	TRBJ2-5	.	TRBV20-1	CSATRDNQETQYF	TGCAGTGCTACGCGGGACAACCAAGAGACCCAGTACTTC
once	TRBJ1-1	TRBD1	TRBV2	CATTGQRGSGAFF	TGTGCCACCACGGGACAGCGAGGCTCGGGGGCTTTCTTT
.	TRBJ2-3	.	TRBV10-3	CAIGTSGVGDTQYF	TGTGCCATCGGGACCTCCGGGGTGGGAGATACGCAGTATTTT
.	TRBJ1-3	TRBD1	TRBV12-3/TRBV12-4	CASSQTGGGNTIYF	TGTGCCAGCAGCCAGACAGGGGGCGGAAACACCATATATTTT
medium-sized	TRBJ2-2	.	TRBV18	CASSQLTGDPQFTGELFF	TGTGCCAGCTCACAACTGACAGGAGACCCCCAGTTCACCGGGGAGCTGTTTTTT
few	TRBJ2-1	TRBD1	TRBV29-1	CSVGQGAYNEQFF	TGCAGCGTTGGACAGGGGGCTTACAATGAGCAGTTCTTC
few	TRBJ2-3	.	TRBV5-5	CASSLLLVTDTQYF	TGTGCCAGCAGCTTGTTACTAGTCACAGATACGCAGTATTTT
.	TRBJ2-7	TRBD2	TRBV20-1	CSARGGGLAGTYEQYF	TGCAGTGCTAGAGGGGGGGGACTAGCGGGAACCTACGAGCAGTACTTC
.	TRBJ2-7	TRBD1	TRBV20-1	CSATRDRSYEQYF	TGCAGTGCCACCAGGGACAGGAGCTACGAGCAGTACTTC
.	TRBJ1-6	.	TRBV19	CASRGTGTDNSPLHF	TGTGCCAGTAGAGGGACCGGGACTGATAATTCACCCCTCCACTTT
.	TRBJ1-6	.	TRBV4-1	CASSQDPTGTNSPLHF	TGCGCCAGCAGCCAAGATCCCACAGGCACTAATTCACCCCTCCACTTT
.	TRBJ2-1	.	TRBV10-2	CASSDVRGIMGNEQFF	TGCGCCAGCAGTGACGTTAGGGGGATTATGGGCAATGAGCAGTTCTTC
.	TRBJ2-1	.	TRBV20-1	CSARDQRGLAGTDEQFF	TGCAGTGCTAGAGATCAAAGGGGGCTAGCGGGCACCGATGAGCAGTTCTTC
.	TRBJ2-3	.	TRBV29-1	CSHRDPADTQYF	TGCAGCCACCGGGACCCCGCGGATACGCAGTATTTT
.	TRBJ2-7	TRBD2	TRBV5-1	CASSLVGLAGVDEQYF	TGCGCCAGCAGCTTGGTAGGACTAGCGGGAGTGGACGAGCAGTACTTC
many	TRBJ2-1	.	TRBV28	CASSLGRKYNEQFF	TGTGCCAGCAGTTTGGGTAGAAAATACAATGAGCAGTTCTTC
many	TRBJ1-1	.	TRBV29-1	CSVEDRVGDFGAATEAFF	TGCAGCGTTGAAGATCGTGTGGGGGACTTTGGGGCGGCCACTGAAGCTTTCTTT
.	TRBJ1-1	.	TRBV7-8	CASSFTGSDTEAFF	TGTGCCAGCAGCTTTACAGGGTCGGACACTGAAGCTTTCTTT
.	TRBJ2-5	.	TRBV7-7	CASSPMGELVGQETQYF	TGTGCCAGCAGCCCAATGGGGGAACTAGTTGGGCAAGAGACCCAGTACTTC
few	TRBJ2-5	TRBD1	TRBV5-1	CASSLTYPGQGPTQYF	TGCGCCAGCAGCTTGACCTACCCGGGACAGGGGCCGACCCAGTACTTC
.	TRBJ2-1	TRBD1	TRBV19	CASTPGQSYNEQFF	TGTGCCAGTACCCCGGGACAGTCTTACAATGAGCAGTTCTTC
.	TRBJ2-1	.	TRBV7-2	CASSQVRQGNEQFF	TGTGCCAGCAGCCAAGTCAGGCAGGGGAATGAGCAGTTCTTC
.	TRBJ1-2	TRBD1	TRBV27	CASSPTGGSYGYTF	TGTGCCAGCAGTCCGACAGGGGGGAGCTATGGCTACACCTTC
many	TRBJ2-2	TRBD2	TRBV9	CASSGSGANTGELFF	TGTGCCAGCAGCGGCAGCGGGGCGAACACCGGGGAGCTGTTTTTT
few	TRBJ2-7	.	TRBV4-2	CASSPNQRARLSYEQYF	TGTGCCAGCAGCCCCAATCAGCGGGCCCGATTATCCTACGAGCAGTACTTC
few	TRBJ2-1	.	TRBV11-2	CASSLEVARVNEQFF	TGTGCCAGCAGCTTAGAGGTAGCTCGAGTGAATGAGCAGTTCTTC
few	TRBJ1-1	.	TRBV5-1	CASSRIGTEAFF	TGCGCCAGCAGCCGGATAGGGACTGAAGCTTTCTTT
.	TRBJ1-6	.	TRBV20-1	CSARGHMNSPLHF	TGCAGTGCTAGAGGACATATGAATTCACCCCTCCACTTT
.	TRBJ1-1	.	TRBV13	CASSRDKASTEAFF	TGTGCCAGCAGCCGGGACAAAGCGAGCACTGAAGCTTTCTTT
.	TRBJ2-5	.	TRBV5-1	CASSDPEGGETQYF	TGCGCCAGCAGCGACCCAGAGGGTGGGGAGACCCAGTACTTC